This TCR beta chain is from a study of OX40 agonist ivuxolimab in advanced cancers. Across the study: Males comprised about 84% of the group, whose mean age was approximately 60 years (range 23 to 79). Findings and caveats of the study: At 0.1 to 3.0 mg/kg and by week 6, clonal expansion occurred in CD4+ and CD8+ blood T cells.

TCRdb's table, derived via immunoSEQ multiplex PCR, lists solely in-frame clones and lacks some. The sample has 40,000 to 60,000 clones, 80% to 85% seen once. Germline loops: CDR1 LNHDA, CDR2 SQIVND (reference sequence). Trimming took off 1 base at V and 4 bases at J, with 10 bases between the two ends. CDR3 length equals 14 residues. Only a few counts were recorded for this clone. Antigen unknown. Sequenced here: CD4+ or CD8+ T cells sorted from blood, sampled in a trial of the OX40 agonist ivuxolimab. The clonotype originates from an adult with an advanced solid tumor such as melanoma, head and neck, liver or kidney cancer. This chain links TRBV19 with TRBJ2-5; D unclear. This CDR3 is CASSIGFTRETQYF. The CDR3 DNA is TGTGCCAGTAGTATAGGATTCACCAGAGAGACCCAGTACTTC.